This TCR beta chain originates from a study of CD8 T cells in ankylosing spondylitis. Study-level results: CD8+ disease-linked clones were present at relatively low frequencies in blood. Apparently characteristic of ankylosing spondylitis blood was a TCR beta motif (about 8 highly homologous variants). Clones tied to disease were said to be significantly enriched in matched ankylosing spondylitis synovial fluid.

Concerning this clonotype itself: The antigen remains undetermined.

A single record per CDR3 protein comes from TCRdb applying MiXCR to the 5' RACE reads. The sample comprises nearly 250,000 distinct CDR3 sequences, under 35% of which are singletons, and about 4.2% rests with the top ten. Trimming shortened V by 0 bases and J by 4 bases, and 6 bases separated the two germline ends. Germline V gene sequence: CDR1 MNHEY, CDR2 SVGAGI. The CDR3 has 14 amino acids. This clonotype was sampled from a male donor with ankylosing spondylitis or in good health (not recorded which). The source material was blood, either unsorted or a sorted T cell fraction (not recorded which). The chain is built from TRBV6-5 and TRBJ2-2; possibly TRBD1 for D (6 bases). In DNA form, the CDR3 reads TGTGCCAGCAGTTACTCGACAGGCACCGGGGAGCTGTTTTTT. It specifies CASSYSTGTGELFF.